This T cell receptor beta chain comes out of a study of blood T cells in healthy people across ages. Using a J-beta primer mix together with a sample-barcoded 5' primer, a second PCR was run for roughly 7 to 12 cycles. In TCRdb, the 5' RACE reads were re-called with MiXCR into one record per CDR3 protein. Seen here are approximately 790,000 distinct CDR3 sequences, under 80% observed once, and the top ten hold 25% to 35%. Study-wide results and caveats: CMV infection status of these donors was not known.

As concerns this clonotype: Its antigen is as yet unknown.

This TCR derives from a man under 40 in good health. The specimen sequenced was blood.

This CDR3 reads CASSGPHTWGYNEQFF. The CDR3 DNA sequence: TGTGCCAGCAGCGGGCCCCATACATGGGGATACAATGAGCAGTTCTTC. The J gene is TRBJ2-1, the V gene TRBV5-6; D is unclear. The CDR3 sequence is 16 residues long. Germline lookup yields CDR1 SGHDT and CDR2 YYEEEE. V lost 4 bases, J lost 4 bases, and 18 bases lay in between.